This TCR beta chain was sequenced for a study of blood T cell repertoires in COVID-19. Across the study: Samples came from the United States, Italy and Spain, spanning acute and convalescent COVID-19. The cDNA or gDNA used as material had been derived from T cells, B-cell-depleted T cells, or PBMCs.

Original analysis: Using reference gene primer amplification, nucleated cell counts were estimated. Measured with immunoSEQ multiplex PCR; TCRdb has only the in-frame clones, and not every one. V and J calls and clone size are those listed in that table; D and trimming were worked out from the DNA. The profile shows 100,000 to 150,000 clones, more than 70% of them singletons. Germline CDR1 and CDR2: MNHEY and SVGAGI. This CDR3 is 13 amino acids long. Between the trimmed V and J ends, which lost 5 bases and 7 bases, there was a span of 14 bases. The V gene is TRBV6-5, the J gene TRBJ1-2, with D perhaps TRBD1 (6 bases). Sequencing was done on a sample of peripheral blood. The clonotype comes from a woman aged 80 or older with acute or convalescent COVID-19. The CDR3 sequence is CASSQQGLGGYTF. The CDR3 nucleotides are TGTGCCAGCAGTCAGCAGGGGTTGGGTGGCTACACCTTC.